Each of the 20 T cell receptor beta chains below was sequenced from the same sample in a study of CD4+ T cells in melanoma. Libraries were prepared by immunoSEQ multiplex PCR; TCRdb keeps only in-frame clonotypes and omits some of them. The table records about 55,000 clones, roughly three quarters of them present only once. Sequencing was performed on tumor tissue. The origin of the receptors is a human donor with melanoma.

The chain joins TRBV19 to TRBJ2-6; a weak D match, TRBD2 (6 bases). The germline V and J ends were trimmed by 0 bases and 2 bases, with 11 bases remaining between them. Germline V CDR1 and CDR2: LNHDA, SQIVND (reference sequence). The CDR3 has 17 residues. Here the CDR3 DNA reads TGTGCCAGTAGTATAGATGGAGGGATCCCTGGGGCCAACGTCCTGACTTTC. This translates into CASSIDGGIPGANVLTF.

This chain uses TRBV15 with TRBJ1-2; D might be TRBD1 (6 bases). The germline V and J ends were trimmed by 3 bases and 3 bases, with 11 bases remaining between them. Germline V gene lookup returns CDR1 LNHNV and CDR2 YYDKDF (reference sequence). The CDR3 is 14 residues long. The CDR3 loop is CATSSLEGDYGYTF. DNA for the CDR3: TGTGCCACCAGCAGTTTAGAGGGGGACTATGGCTACACCTTC.

This chain connects TRBV5-1 to TRBJ2-1, with D possibly being TRBD1 (6 bases). Between the trimmed V and J ends, which lost 0 bases and 3 bases, there was a span of 10 bases. The CDR3 is made up of 15 amino acids. Per germline, CDR1 SGHRS and CDR2 YFSETQ. CDR3 sequence (DNA): TGCGCCAGCAGCTTGGCGGGACACAACTACAATGAGCAGTTCTTC. Translated, it gives CASSLAGHNYNEQFF.

This clone was seen many times. J is TRBJ2-2 and V is TRBV30; TRBD1 is a possible D gene (7 bases). Germline CDR1 reads GTSNPN; CDR2 reads SVGIG (reference sequence). CDR3 length equals 17 residues. The V end was cut by 0 bases, the J end by 5 bases, with 19 bases between. CDR3 in amino acids: CAWSVSGRGRLTGELFF. The CDR3 DNA is TGTGCCTGGAGTGTAAGCGGCAGGGGGAGGCTGACCGGGGAGCTGTTTTTT.

V is TRBV11-3 and J is TRBJ1-1; tentatively, D is TRBD1 (5 bases). CDR3 length equals 14 residues. V lost 1 base, J lost 0 bases, and 6 bases lay in between. Germline V gene lookup returns CDR1 SGHNT and CDR2 YENEEA. The CDR3 region has the DNA TGTGCCAGCAGCTTAGGGGACCTGAACACTGAAGCTTTCTTT. Residues: CASSLGDLNTEAFF.

The chain is built from TRBV19 and TRBJ2-7, with D perhaps TRBD2 (5 bases). Germline V CDR1 and CDR2: LNHDA, SQIVND (reference sequence). V lost 4 bases, J lost 5 bases, and 21 bases lay in between. The CDR3 consists of 16 residues. The CDR3 nucleotides are TGTGCCAGTAGTACTCATAGAGGGAGCTCGTCGGACGAGCAGTACTTC. It is translated as CASSTHRGSSSDEQYF.

This clone was seen at least ten times. The J gene is TRBJ2-1, the V gene TRBV25-1; weak D call: TRBD2 (6 bases). The CDR3 totals 14 residues. V dropped 5 bases and J dropped 8 bases, with 16 bases sitting between them. The germline CDR1 and CDR2 sequences are MGHDK and SYGVNS. The CDR3 loop is CASSYRLERDEQFF. DNA for the CDR3: TGTGCCAGCAGTTACCGACTAGAGCGGGATGAGCAGTTCTTC.

The chain links TRBV4-1 to TRBJ1-3; D unclear. V lost 1 base and J 0 bases, leaving 13 bases between the germline ends. Germline V gene data show CDR1 as MGHRA and CDR2 as YSYEKL. The CDR3 loop spans 17 amino acids. CDR3 protein: CASSQGTRTASGNTIYF. CDR3 bases: TGCGCCAGCAGCCAAGGGACTCGCACAGCCTCTGGAAACACCATATATTTT.

This clone occurred many times. This chain connects TRBV4-1 to TRBJ1-5; D ambiguous. The CDR3 sequence is 13 residues long. V was clipped by 5 bases and J by 6 bases, with 11 bases between them. The V gene's germline CDR1 is MGHRA and CDR2 YSYEKL. Here the CDR3 reads CASSGLLGQPQHF. Written as DNA, the CDR3 is TGCGCCAGCAGCGGTCTCCTGGGTCAGCCCCAGCATTTT.

CDR3 protein: CASSWGQGGGTEAFF. For the CDR3, the DNA is TGCGCCAGCAGCTGGGGACAGGGGGGGGGCACTGAAGCTTTCTTT. The chain links TRBV5-1 to TRBJ1-1, with TRBD1 matching 11 bases. Trimming cost V 3 bases and J 4 bases; bases outside gene matches: 5. CDR1 SGHRS and CDR2 YFSETQ come from the germline V gene. The CDR3 loop spans 15 amino acids. Together with reference TRBV5-1 and TRBJ1-1, the CDR3 gives the full variable domain: KAGVTQTPRYLIKTRGQQVTLSCSPISGHRSVSWYQQTPGQGLQFLFEYFSETQRNKGNFPGRFSGRQFSNSRSEMNVSTLELGDSALYLCASSWGQGGGTEAFFGQGTRLTVV.

The chain employs TRBV5-8 and TRBJ1-2; D is unresolved. Trimming stripped 5 bases from V and 4 bases from J, with 18 bases between. The CDR3 loop spans 15 amino acids. Germline lookup yields CDR1 SGHTS and CDR2 YDEGEE. Written as DNA, the CDR3 is TGTGCCAGCAGTCAAATACAGACGGAAAGCTATGGCTACACCTTC. Translating gives CASSQIQTESYGYTF.

The V gene is TRBV10-2, the J gene TRBJ1-4; tentative D call: TRBD1 (6 bases). CDR1 and CDR2 from the germline V gene are WSHSY and SAAADI. V lost 3 bases and J lost 8, with 16 bases in between. The CDR3 length is 15 residues. Here the CDR3 reads CASSDVPGGEEKLFF. As DNA, the CDR3 is TGCGCCAGCAGTGATGTTCCGGGGGGCGAGGAAAAACTGTTTTTT.

The chain uses TRBV14 and TRBJ1-3; D is uncertain. V was cut by 2 bases and J by 0 bases, with 11 bases left in between. The germline V gene has CDR1 SGHDN and CDR2 FVKESK. The CDR3 spans 16 residues. The CDR3 bases are TGTGCCAGCAGCCAATTCGGCGTCCGCTCTGGAAACACCATATATTTT. It yields the protein CASSQFGVRSGNTIYF.

The CDR3 nucleotides read TGTGCCAGCAGCCGAAAACAACCGGGACCTCGCACAGATACGCAGTATTTT. This gives the protein CASSRKQPGPRTDTQYF. This chain joins TRBV11-2 and TRBJ2-3; D might be TRBD1 or TRBD2, each matching 5 bases. Germline CDR1 is SGHAT and CDR2 is FQNNGV. CDR3 length: 17 residues. Trimming cost V 5 bases and J 1 base, with 19 bases left between them.

The rearrangement links TRBV7-2 to TRBJ2-5, with D perhaps TRBD2 (5 bases). The V end was cut by 3 bases, the J end by 3 bases, with 5 bases between. Germline V gene lookup returns CDR1 SGHTA and CDR2 FQGNSA. This CDR3 spans 12 amino acids. The chain's CDR3 is CASSFGEETQYF. The CDR3, as DNA: TGTGCCAGCAGCTTCGGGGAAGAGACCCAGTACTTC.

The CDR3 here is CASSLWDRNTGELFF. In nucleotides, the CDR3 is TGTGCCAGCAGCTTGTGGGACAGAAACACCGGGGAGCTGTTTTTT. The chain carries TRBV5-4 and TRBJ2-2, with 7 nucleotides matching TRBD1. V shed 1 base and J 2 bases; nucleotides not matched to a gene: 2. Germline loops: CDR1 SGHNT, CDR2 YYREEE (reference sequence). The CDR3 spans 15 residues.

The chain combines TRBV2 with TRBJ2-3, with D perhaps given as TRBD1 or TRBD2 (6 bases each). This CDR3 is built from 16 residues. Deletions cut 2 bases from V and 1 base from J, with 13 bases between. Germline loops: CDR1 SNHLY, CDR2 FYNNEI. The chain's CDR3 is CASSESPGAGTDTQYF. CDR3 in DNA: TGTGCCAGCAGTGAATCACCGGGGGCCGGCACAGATACGCAGTATTTT.

This clone showed up just once. This sequence joins TRBV11-2 and TRBJ2-5, with D perhaps matching TRBD2 (5 bases). The V gene's germline CDR1 is SGHAT and CDR2 FQNNGV. This CDR3 region has 17 residues. Trimming stripped 5 bases from V and 4 bases from J, with 23 bases between. The CDR3 DNA reads TGTGCCAGCAGCCCCTTTTCCTCCGGGGTGATTATAGAGACCCAGTACTTC. It specifies CASSPFSSGVIIETQYF. Combining the CDR3 with reference TRBV11-2 and TRBJ2-5 gives the whole variable domain EAGVAQSPRYKIIEKRQSVAFWCNPISGHATLYWYQQILGQGPKLLIQFQNNGVVDDSQLPKDRFSAERLKGVDSTLKIQPAKLEDSAVYLCASSPFSSGVIIETQYFGPGTRLLVL.

In its sample, this clone was seen many times. The chain uses TRBV9 and TRBJ2-7; 9 bases align to TRBD1. The CDR3 has 14 residues. The germline gives CDR1 SGDLS, CDR2 YYNGEE. The ends lost 0 bases at V and 3 bases at J; junction bases unmatched: 1. CDR3 nucleotide sequence: TGTGCCAGCAGCGTAGGACAGGGGGGCTACGAGCAGTACTTC. Protein: CASSVGQGGYEQYF.

This clone was observed many times. The rearrangement links TRBV10-2 to TRBJ1-2; no reliable D call. This CDR3 is built from 11 residues. Trimming pared 10 bases from V and 5 bases from J, leaving 11 bases between. Germline loops: CDR1 WSHSY, CDR2 SAAADI. The CDR3 nucleotides read TGCGCCACCTTTGACCCGTATGGCTACACCTTC. It is translated as CATFDPYGYTF.